These T cell receptor beta chains were read from a single sample in a study of Ad26.COV2.S vaccination and SARS-CoV-2 variants. Libraries were prepared by immunoSEQ multiplex PCR; TCRdb keeps only in-frame clonotypes and omits some of them. Of about 370,000 clones in the sample, around nine tenths were seen once. Sequencing was performed on peripheral blood, taken in a trial of Ad26.COV2.S vaccine versus placebo. These receptors were collected from a person aged 18-65 years who received the Ad26.COV2.S COVID-19 vaccine or a placebo. CDR3s include the opening cysteine and the closing phenylalanine or tryptophan. Each record gives: D gene, V gene, clone size, J gene, CDR3 protein, CDR3 DNA. The D gene is left open where the match is weak. Clone sizes are given selectively: once, few, many, or a class where the clone is expanded.

.	TRBV5-1	.	TRBJ1-1	CASSLGQANTEAFF	TGCGCCAGCAGCTTGGGACAGGCGAACACTGAAGCTTTCTTT
TRBD2	TRBV5-1	.	TRBJ2-2	CASSFLAGADTGELFF	TGCGCCAGCAGCTTCTTAGCGGGAGCGGACACCGGGGAGCTGTTTTTT
TRBD2	TRBV9	.	TRBJ2-1	CASSVASGNEQFF	TGTGCCAGCAGCGTAGCTAGCGGCAATGAGCAGTTCTTC
TRBD1	TRBV19	.	TRBJ2-7	CASSSPGQANREQYF	TGTGCCAGTAGTTCTCCGGGACAGGCGAACAGGGAGCAGTACTTC
.	TRBV11-2	.	TRBJ1-1	CASSLRRQAEAFF	TGTGCCAGCAGCTTACGTCGCCAGGCTGAAGCTTTCTTT
TRBD1	TRBV5-1	.	TRBJ2-7	CASSFRDRRINEQYF	TGCGCCAGCAGCTTTCGGGACAGGCGGATTAACGAGCAGTACTTC
.	TRBV7-9	.	TRBJ2-1	CASSTGTGLNEQFF	TGTGCCAGCAGCACCGGGACGGGTCTCAATGAGCAGTTCTTC
.	TRBV19	few	TRBJ1-2	CASSTLERTRGEYGYTF	TGTGCCAGTAGTACGCTAGAAAGGACCCGCGGGGAGTATGGCTACACCTTC
.	TRBV29-1	.	TRBJ2-1	CSLSMGRGDEQFF	TGCAGCTTGAGCATGGGGCGAGGGGATGAGCAGTTCTTC
.	TRBV27	.	TRBJ2-2	CASSRGWGNTGELFF	TGTGCCAGCAGTAGAGGGTGGGGGAACACCGGGGAGCTGTTTTTT
.	TRBV19	once	TRBJ1-2	CASTDVPYGYTF	TGTGCCAGTACGGACGTGCCCTATGGCTACACCTTC
.	TRBV3-1/TRBV3-2	.	TRBJ2-7	CASSQGSLDGAASYEQYF	TGTGCCAGCAGCCAAGGGTCCCTTGACGGGGCGGCCTCCTACGAGCAGTACTTC
.	TRBV5-4	.	TRBJ2-7	CASSLAGPYEQYF	TGTGCCAGCAGCCTCGCAGGTCCCTACGAGCAGTACTTC
.	TRBV28	.	TRBJ1-3	CASSLTARGNTIYF	TGTGCCAGCAGTTTGACCGCAAGGGGAAACACCATATATTTT
TRBD1	TRBV10-3	.	TRBJ2-7	CAISTGGFYEQYF	TGTGCCATCAGCACAGGGGGCTTCTACGAGCAGTACTTC
.	TRBV15	few	TRBJ1-2	CATSRGREANYGYTF	TGTGCCACCAGCAGAGGGAGGGAAGCTAACTATGGCTACACCTTC
.	TRBV18	once	TRBJ2-5	CASSSVIESQYF	TGTGCCAGCTCATCAGTGATAGAGTCCCAGTACTTC
TRBD2	TRBV9	once	TRBJ2-7	CASSVGLVGGPEQYF	TGTGCCAGCAGCGTCGGACTAGTCGGAGGTCCCGAGCAGTACTTC
TRBD1	TRBV5-1	.	TRBJ2-7	CASSEEGTGTSYEQYF	TGCGCCAGCAGCGAGGAAGGGACAGGGACCTCCTACGAGCAGTACTTC
.	TRBV7-2	.	TRBJ2-4	CASSEGRGRAKNIQYF	TGTGCCAGCAGCGAGGGGAGGGGGCGAGCCAAAAACATTCAGTACTTC
.	TRBV27	.	TRBJ2-7	CASSRDRVYEQYF	TGTGCCAGCAGTCGGGATCGCGTCTACGAGCAGTACTTC
TRBD1	TRBV11-3	.	TRBJ2-7	CASSYGQGFNEQYF	TGTGCCAGCAGCTACGGACAGGGATTCAACGAGCAGTACTTC
.	TRBV6-1	.	TRBJ2-1	CASSEDPHPYNEQFF	TGTGCCAGCAGTGAAGACCCGCACCCCTACAATGAGCAGTTCTTC
TRBD1	TRBV12-3/TRBV12-4	.	TRBJ2-7	CASSRTGVGEQYF	TGTGCCAGCAGCCGGACAGGGGTGGGCGAGCAGTACTTC
.	TRBV15	.	TRBJ2-2	CATSRDTGTGELFF	TGTGCCACCAGCAGAGACACAGGGACCGGGGAGCTGTTTTTT
TRBD1	TRBV5-4	.	TRBJ2-1	CASSLRTGEQFF	TGTGCCAGCAGCTTGAGGACAGGTGAGCAGTTCTTC
.	TRBV6-5	.	TRBJ1-4	CASSYSGLPEEKLFF	TGTGCCAGCAGTTACTCGGGACTCCCGGAGGAAAAACTGTTTTTT
.	TRBV9	.	TRBJ2-2	CASSVEGDNTGELFF	TGTGCCAGCAGCGTAGAGGGGGATAACACCGGGGAGCTGTTTTTT
.	TRBV6-2/TRBV6-3	.	TRBJ1-2	CASSSDGADGYTF	TGTGCCAGCAGCTCTGACGGGGCCGATGGCTACACCTTC
.	TRBV15	.	TRBJ1-5	CATSRDGVPGQPQHF	TGTGCCACCAGCAGAGATGGGGTCCCGGGGCAGCCCCAGCATTTT
.	TRBV2	.	TRBJ2-7	CASSGRGDEQYF	TGTGCCAGCAGTGGAAGGGGTGACGAGCAGTACTTC
TRBD2	TRBV15	.	TRBJ2-1	CATSMGGREQFF	TGTGCCACCAGCATGGGGGGGAGGGAGCAGTTCTTC
TRBD2	TRBV7-6	.	TRBJ2-2	CASSLRASGRASNTGELFF	TGTGCCAGCAGCTTAAGGGCTAGCGGGAGGGCGTCGAACACCGGGGAGCTGTTTTTT
.	TRBV5-1	.	TRBJ2-7	CASAEGVSYEQYF	TGCGCCAGCGCGGAGGGGGTCTCCTACGAGCAGTACTTC
.	TRBV30	.	TRBJ1-3	CAWSLPGVLTIYF	TGTGCCTGGAGTCTACCGGGGGTGTTGACCATATATTTT
TRBD1	TRBV7-9	.	TRBJ1-5	CASSPTGSNQPQHF	TGTGCCAGCAGCCCGACAGGGAGCAATCAGCCCCAGCATTTT
.	TRBV30	.	TRBJ2-2	CAWRGVGELFF	TGTGCCTGGAGGGGGGTCGGGGAGCTGTTTTTT
.	TRBV5-1	once	TRBJ1-1	CASSLETAGSTEAFF	TGCGCCAGCAGCTTGGAAACGGCGGGGAGTACTGAAGCTTTCTTT
TRBD1	TRBV4-1	few	TRBJ2-5	CASSQDLTGEETQYF	TGCGCCAGCAGCCAAGACCTTACAGGGGAAGAGACCCAGTACTTC
TRBD2	TRBV7-2	once	TRBJ2-1	CASSETSGKYNEQFF	TGTGCCAGCAGCGAAACTAGCGGGAAGTACAATGAGCAGTTCTTC
.	TRBV29-1	.	TRBJ2-7	CSVGQGEGYEQYF	TGCAGCGTTGGCCAGGGTGAGGGCTACGAGCAGTACTTC
TRBD1	TRBV5-1	.	TRBJ2-5	CASSAGTGGETQYF	TGCGCCAGCAGTGCCGGGACAGGGGGGGAGACCCAGTACTTC
TRBD1	TRBV5-6	.	TRBJ2-1	CASSWGQGAYNEQFF	TGTGCCAGCAGCTGGGGACAGGGGGCATACAATGAGCAGTTCTTC
TRBD2	TRBV7-9	.	TRBJ2-5	CASSPAGGYQTQYF	TGTGCCAGCAGCCCAGCGGGAGGTTATCAGACCCAGTACTTC
.	TRBV10-1	.	TRBJ2-7	CASSESTAGSSEQYF	TGCGCCAGCAGTGAGTCGACCGCGGGGTCCTCCGAGCAGTACTTC
.	TRBV5-1	.	TRBJ1-3	CASSLGRGSGGNTIYF	TGCGCCAGCAGCCTTGGTCGGGGTTCGGGTGGAAACACCATATATTTT
.	TRBV4-1	.	TRBJ2-5	CASSQDRTLGETQYF	TGCGCCAGCAGCCAAGATCGGACTCTTGGGGAGACCCAGTACTTC
TRBD1	TRBV28	.	TRBJ1-1	CASRWDRGAITEAFF	TGTGCCAGCAGGTGGGACAGGGGGGCGATCACTGAAGCTTTCTTT
.	TRBV5-1	.	TRBJ2-2	CASSLESGGTGELFF	TGCGCCAGCAGCTTGGAATCCGGGGGCACCGGGGAGCTGTTTTTT
.	TRBV5-4	.	TRBJ2-2	CASSPRPNTGELFF	TGTGCCAGCAGCCCTAGGCCGAACACCGGGGAGCTGTTTTTT
.	TRBV7-3	.	TRBJ2-1	CASSLFSGGYNEQFF	TGTGCCAGCAGCTTATTCTCTGGTGGTTACAATGAGCAGTTCTTC
.	TRBV6-5	few	TRBJ2-7	CASRLGWTYEQYF	TGTGCCAGCAGGTTGGGCTGGACCTACGAGCAGTACTTC
.	TRBV9	.	TRBJ2-1	CASSPRVEYNEQFF	TGTGCCAGCAGCCCCCGGGTTGAGTACAATGAGCAGTTCTTC
TRBD1	TRBV5-1	.	TRBJ2-2	CASSPGQDTGELFF	TGCGCCAGCAGCCCCGGACAGGACACCGGGGAGCTGTTTTTT
.	TRBV28	once	TRBJ1-1	CASSLNQGRMTEAFF	TGTGCCAGCAGTTTGAACCAGGGAAGGATGACTGAAGCTTTCTTT
.	TRBV30	few	TRBJ1-5	CAWTPHPDQPQHF	TGTGCCTGGACCCCCCACCCGGATCAGCCCCAGCATTTT
.	TRBV5-8	once	TRBJ1-2	CASSLEGRYYGYTF	TGTGCCAGCAGCTTGGAAGGGCGGTACTATGGCTACACCTTC
TRBD1	TRBV5-4	once	TRBJ1-6	CASSLAGTGDNSPLHF	TGTGCCAGCAGCTTGGCAGGGACAGGAGATAATTCACCCCTCCACTTT